This T cell receptor beta chain stems from a study of OX40 agonist ivuxolimab in advanced cancers. Overall study: People in dose escalation had one of these cancers: hepatocellular carcinoma, melanoma, renal cell or head and neck cancer.

Study-wide results and caveats: Not determined was the antigen specificity of the expanded peripheral T cells.

The CDR3 length is 14 residues. CDR1 is KGHSH, CDR2 LQKENI, per germline. The ends lost 6 bases at V and 5 bases at J; junction bases unmatched: 8. Some clones are missing from TCRdb's copy, which holds only in-frame ones; the method was immunoSEQ multiplex PCR. This sample has fewer than 70,000 clones, with about 90% found just once. For this clone: Antigen specificity is unknown.

Peripheral blood came from all dose cohorts at three timepoints. This receptor was identified in an adult with an advanced solid tumor such as melanoma, head and neck, liver or kidney cancer. Material: CD4+ or CD8+ T cells sorted from blood, obtained in a trial of the OX40 agonist ivuxolimab. The J gene is TRBJ2-5, the V gene TRBV18; TRBD2 aligns across 8 bases. CDR3 sequence reads: CASSQARLAETQYF. CDR3 in DNA: TGTGCCAGCTCCCAGGCTAGACTAGCGGAGACCCAGTACTTC.